The T cell receptor beta chain under discussion was sequenced for a study of blood T cell repertoires in COVID-19. Study summary: The United States, Italy and Spain provided the acute and convalescent COVID-19 samples.

Per the original methods: Estimated nucleated cell counts came from reference gene primer amplification. The method was immunoSEQ multiplex PCR; TCRdb's version includes in-frame clones alone and lacks a portion of them. V and J calls and clone size come straight from that table; D and trimming were deduced from the DNA. Of 200,000 to 250,000 clones in the sample, about nine tenths were seen once. In germline, CDR1 is KGHSH, CDR2 LQKENI. The CDR3 loop spans 14 amino acids. The ends were cut back, 2 bases at V and 6 bases at J, with 10 bases in the middle. The specimen sequenced was peripheral blood. The sequence came from a man aged 60 to 69 with acute or convalescent COVID-19. The rearrangement links TRBV18 to TRBJ2-2; D not certain. CDR3 DNA: TGTGCCAGCTCACCAGGCCTCCCCGCCGGGGAGCTGTTTTTT. Amino acid sequence: CASSPGLPAGELFF.